This T cell receptor beta chain was identified during a study of blood T cell repertoires in COVID-19. Study overall: The analysed material was cDNA or gDNA that came from T cells, B-cell-depleted T cells, or PBMCs.

Measured with immunoSEQ multiplex PCR; TCRdb has only the in-frame clones, and not every one. The profile shows 350,000 to 400,000 clones, 88% of them singletons. The V segment lost 2 bases and the J segment 4 bases; nucleotides outside the gene matches: 5. This CDR3 has 16 amino acids. Germline values: CDR1 SGHKS, CDR2 YYEKEE (reference sequence). Sequenced sample: PBMCs or T cells enriched from blood (not recorded which). This chain joins TRBV5-5 and TRBJ2-5; TRBD2 matches at 13 bases. The origin of this receptor is a woman aged 18-29 years who had recovered from COVID-19. The CDR3 reads CASSFTSGGAGETQYF. The CDR3 DNA follows: TGTGCCAGCAGCTTTACTAGCGGGGGGGCAGGAGAGACCCAGTACTTC.